A selection of T cell receptor beta chains follows, all from one sample in a study of T cell changes during pregnancy in multiple sclerosis. Data came from immunoSEQ multiplex PCR; TCRdb stores just in-frame clones and leaves some out. The sample lists tens of thousands of clones, 90% to 95% seen once, with more than 1% in the top ten. Sequenced here: peripheral blood, sampled in the first trimester of pregnancy. Receptors originate from a female donor with multiple sclerosis, enrolled in a pregnancy study. The CDR3 runs from the conserved cysteine through the conserved F or W. The D gene is left open where the match is weak. Clone size is shown for a subset of rows, as once, few, many or a class of expanded clone.

abundance,len,v_gene,d_gene,j_gene,CDR3nt,CDR3aa
.,14,TRBV4-3,TRBD2,TRBJ2-3,TGCGCCAGCAGCCAAGGTCCTAGCGGGGGGACGCAGTATTTT,CASSQGPSGGTQYF
.,15,TRBV6-1,TRBD1,TRBJ2-5,TGTGCCAGCAGTGCCACTCGACAGGGAGAAGAGACCCAGTACTTC,CASSATRQGEETQYF
.,15,TRBV7-9,TRBD1,TRBJ1-3,TGTGCCAGCAGCGCGACAGGGCAGAGTGGAAACACCATATATTTT,CASSATGQSGNTIYF
.,14,TRBV5-1,TRBD1,TRBJ2-3,TGCGCCAGCCTTAACAGGGGGCAGGGAGATACGCAGTATTTT,CASLNRGQGDTQYF
.,18,TRBV27,TRBD2,TRBJ2-3,TGTGCCAGCAGTTTAGGACTAGCGGGAGGGCAGGTAGCAGATACGCAGTATTTT,CASSLGLAGGQVADTQYF
.,15,TRBV29-1,TRBD2,TRBJ2-4,TGCAGCGTTTGGCTAGCGGGGGTGCCTGGAAACATTCAGTACTTC,CSVWLAGVPGNIQYF
.,15,TRBV7-9,.,TRBJ1-3,TGTGCCAGCAGCTTCGACCGGGTACAAGGAAACACCATATATTTT,CASSFDRVQGNTIYF
.,14,TRBV7-7,.,TRBJ2-1,TGTGCCAGCAGCTTAGCGGGAGGGGGCAATGAGCAGTTCTTC,CASSLAGGGNEQFF
.,14,TRBV2,.,TRBJ1-2,TGTGCCAGCAGTGAAATGGTGGAGGGGAGAGACTACACCTTC,CASSEMVEGRDYTF
.,15,TRBV25-1,.,TRBJ1-5,TGTGCCAGCGGTCCCGGGAGGGGTGGCAATCAGCCCCAGCATTTT,CASGPGRGGNQPQHF
few,13,TRBV29-1,.,TRBJ2-1,TGCAGCGGTATGGACAGACTATACAATGAGCAGTTCTTC,CSGMDRLYNEQFF
.,15,TRBV4-1,TRBD2,TRBJ2-3,TGCGCCAGCAGCCAGCGGACTAGCGGGGCAGATACGCAGTATTTT,CASSQRTSGADTQYF
.,13,TRBV6-5,.,TRBJ1-1,TGTGCCAGCAGAAACCAGATGGACACTGAAGCTTTCTTT,CASRNQMDTEAFF
.,13,TRBV5-4,TRBD2,TRBJ2-5,TGTGCCAGCAGCTTAGGACTAGACGGGACCCAGTACTTC,CASSLGLDGTQYF
.,15,TRBV7-6,TRBD2,TRBJ2-2,TGTGCCAGCAGCTTAAAGCGGGGGGGCACCGGGGAGCTGTTTTTT,CASSLKRGGTGELFF
.,16,TRBV13,TRBD1,TRBJ2-3,TGTGCCAGCAGCGCACCGACAGGGGCAAGCACAGATACGCAGTATTTT,CASSAPTGASTDTQYF
few,15,TRBV11-1,TRBD2,TRBJ2-3,TGTGCCAGCAGCTCAATGGGGGGGGTGGCAGATACGCAGTATTTT,CASSSMGGVADTQYF
.,16,TRBV19,TRBD2,TRBJ2-3,TGTGCCAGTAGTGTCGAAGGACTAGCAGGCACAGATACGCAGTATTTT,CASSVEGLAGTDTQYF
.,14,TRBV4-1,.,TRBJ2-7,TGCGCCAGCAGCCAAGTGGGTGGAGGCTACGAGCAGTACTTC,CASSQVGGGYEQYF
.,15,TRBV5-8,.,TRBJ2-1,TGTGCCAGCAGCTCCTACTCCCTTCGGACTCGGGAGCAGTTCTTC,CASSSYSLRTREQFF
.,17,TRBV5-1,.,TRBJ2-1,TGCGCCAGCAGCTTGGCAAAACTTTCAAGCTCCTACAATGAGCAGTTCTTC,CASSLAKLSSSYNEQFF
.,16,TRBV9,TRBD2,TRBJ2-1,TGTGCCAGCAGCTCATGGGGACTAGCGGGTCTCGATGAGCAGTTCTTC,CASSSWGLAGLDEQFF
.,15,TRBV7-2,TRBD1,TRBJ1-2,TGTGCCAGCAGCTCCGGGACAGGGCGGAACTATGGCTACACCTTC,CASSSGTGRNYGYTF
.,16,TRBV23-1,TRBD1,TRBJ2-2,TGCGCCAGCAGTCCAATCCGGACAGGCAACACCGGGGAGCTGTTTTTT,CASSPIRTGNTGELFF
.,14,TRBV5-8,.,TRBJ1-5,TGTGCCAGCAGCTTGCCGCCAGTTTATCAGCCCCAGCATTTT,CASSLPPVYQPQHF
.,14,TRBV6-5,TRBD1,TRBJ1-5,TGTGCCAGCAGTCGGACAGGAGGCAATCAGCCCCAGCATTTT,CASSRTGGNQPQHF
.,14,TRBV7-2,.,TRBJ2-7,TGTGCCAGCAGCTTATGGCCAGGGACCTACGAGCAGTACTTC,CASSLWPGTYEQYF
.,16,TRBV19,TRBD2,TRBJ2-1,TGTGCCAGTAGTATAGCGCGGCTAGCGGGGGTCAATGAGCAGTTCTTC,CASSIARLAGVNEQFF
once,13,TRBV27,TRBD2,TRBJ2-5,TGTGCCAGCTCCGGGGGCGGGAGGGAGACCCAGTACTTC,CASSGGGRETQYF
.,17,TRBV18,.,TRBJ2-1,TGTGCCAGCTCACCACCGCACGAACAGCAAGATTACAATGAGCAGTTCTTC,CASSPPHEQQDYNEQFF
.,15,TRBV5-4,TRBD2,TRBJ2-5,TGTGCCAGCAGCGGAAGGGCTAGCGGAGGGGAGACCCAGTACTTC,CASSGRASGGETQYF
.,15,TRBV2,.,TRBJ2-5,TGTGCCAGCTCACGCCAGCGCCTTGGTCAAGAGACCCAGTACTTC,CASSRQRLGQETQYF
.,14,TRBV6-1,TRBD2,TRBJ2-7,TGTGCCAGCAGTGATGGACTAGCGGGAGGGCTGCAGTACTTC,CASSDGLAGGLQYF
.,16,TRBV19,.,TRBJ1-5,TGTGCCAGTAGTATTACCCTTGAACAGGGCAATCAGCCCCAGCATTTT,CASSITLEQGNQPQHF
.,15,TRBV7-2,.,TRBJ1-5,TGTGCCAGCAGCTTAGCGGCCGACACGGGACAGCCCCAGCATTTT,CASSLAADTGQPQHF
.,16,TRBV5-1,.,TRBJ2-3,TGCGCCAGCAGCTTGCAACCAGGGATTAGCACAGATACGCAGTATTTT,CASSLQPGISTDTQYF
.,15,TRBV5-1,TRBD1,TRBJ1-1,TGCGCCAGCAGCTTCGGGACAGGGCTGAACACTGAAGCTTTCTTT,CASSFGTGLNTEAFF
.,14,TRBV27,.,TRBJ2-2,TGTGCCAGCAGTCCCTACCGCCTCACCGGGGAGCTGTTTTTT,CASSPYRLTGELFF
.,16,TRBV29-1,TRBD2,TRBJ2-3,TGCAGCGTTGAGGGGACTAGCGGAACTAACACAGATACGCAGTATTTT,CSVEGTSGTNTDTQYF
once,14,TRBV7-9,TRBD1,TRBJ2-7,TGTGCCAGCAGCGTCTCGACAGGGAGACACGAGCAGTACTTC,CASSVSTGRHEQYF
.,14,TRBV9,.,TRBJ1-5,TGTGCCAGCAGCGTAGATCACGGTGAGCGGCCCCAGCATTTT,CASSVDHGERPQHF
.,14,TRBV7-2,TRBD1,TRBJ1-1,TGTGCCAGCAGCGACGGGACAGGGGGAACTGAAGCTTTCTTT,CASSDGTGGTEAFF
.,18,TRBV9,.,TRBJ2-1,TGTGCCAGCAGCGTAGGAGTCCGACAGAAGAGCTCCTACAATGAGCAGTTCTTC,CASSVGVRQKSSYNEQFF
.,13,TRBV9,.,TRBJ2-5,TGTGCCAGCAGCGCGGCCACCAGGGAGACCCAGTACTTC,CASSAATRETQYF
.,15,TRBV6-6,TRBD1,TRBJ1-5,TGTGCCAGCAGTCCTGGACAGGGTGACAATCAGCCCCAGCATTTT,CASSPGQGDNQPQHF
.,12,TRBV19,.,TRBJ1-2,TGTGCCAGTAGTAAGGCAGGGGATCGCTACACCTTC,CASSKAGDRYTF
.,17,TRBV7-9,.,TRBJ1-4,TGTGCCAGCAGCTTCCCCCAGGGGTCGGCAACTAATGAAAAACTGTTTTTT,CASSFPQGSATNEKLFF
.,15,TRBV4-1,TRBD2,TRBJ2-7,TGCGCCAGCAGCCCCCAGCGGGGGAGCTCCTACGAGCAGTACTTC,CASSPQRGSSYEQYF
.,14,TRBV19,.,TRBJ2-7,TGTGCCAGTAGTATCCGCAGGGATCTGAGAGAGCAGTACTTC,CASSIRRDLREQYF
.,15,TRBV19,TRBD2,TRBJ2-1,TGTGCCAGTAGTATAGGGACTAGCACATACAATGAGCAGTTCTTC,CASSIGTSTYNEQFF
.,17,TRBV10-3,TRBD2,TRBJ2-3,TGTGCCATCAGTGAGTCACGACTAGCGGGAGCTGCAGATACGCAGTATTTT,CAISESRLAGAADTQYF
.,14,TRBV14,.,TRBJ2-7,TGTGCCAGCAGCCAAGTTTTCCCATCCTACGAGCAGTACTTC,CASSQVFPSYEQYF
.,13,TRBV2,TRBD1,TRBJ1-2,TGTGCCAGCAATGGGGTGGGACAGGGTGTCTCCACCTTC,CASNGVGQGVSTF